Ten or more counts support the clone carrying this T cell receptor beta chain. What it binds is not known. Hyperthyroidism, newly diagnosed and lasting under 2 months, affected patients aged 18 to 65. The sample is drawn from a study of T cells in Graves' hyperthyroidism and ophthalmopathy. Study outcomes and limitations: Most thyroid clonotypes expanded above 0.001 were also detected in blood.

Amplification targeted TCR beta CDR3 regions from RNA transcripts. Using the HTBI primer set, a first-round RT-PCR was run on the TCR CDR3. In TCRdb, the multiplex PCR reads were re-called with MiXCR into one record per CDR3 protein. The data contain some 500,000 distinct CDR3 sequences, about an eighth of them singletons. V was cut by 2 bases and J by 6 bases, with 14 bases left in between. Germline V gene data show CDR1 as SGHNT and CDR2 as YYREEE (reference sequence). The length of the CDR3 is 14 residues. Sequencing input: blood. The gene calls are TRBV5-4 and TRBJ1-1; D is unresolved. This TCR was sampled from a woman between 18 and 30 years old with Graves' hyperthyroidism. CDR3 sequence (DNA): TGTGCCAGCAGCTTAGGGAGGAGACTCCCTGAAGCTTTCTTT. Translated: CASSLGRRLPEAFF.